The clone carrying this T cell receptor (beta chain) was counted once. Its cognate antigen is unknown. Naive-designated CD8 cells lacked CD45RO, were positively enriched for CCR7, and omitted terminally differentiated effector memory CD45RA+ cells. When replicate PCRs were run on sorted subsets, they used around 200 ng DNA, about 30,000 T cell genomes. TCRdb's copy holds only in-frame clones and misses some; the assay was immunoSEQ multiplex PCR. The data show about 870,000 clones, with around 93% seen just once and under 30% held by the top ten. CDR1 is SGHAT, CDR2 FQNNGV, per germline. The V and J ends lost 1 base and 3 bases respectively, with 10 bases between them. The CDR3 sequence is 14 residues long. The sample comes from a study of shared clonotypes between healthy human individuals. Across the whole study: CD4 naive and CD4 memory each took three plates per donor, while CD8 naive took two and CD8 memory one.

Whole-study results and caveats: Non-shared clonotypes had lower generation probabilities than clonotypes shared by all four sorted-subset donors. Blood alone was sampled, and tissue repertoires likely differ.

The sample was naive CD8+ T cells sorted from blood. The clonotype originates from a man aged 25 to 40 in good health. The chain couples TRBV11-2 to TRBJ2-7; D unresolved. In DNA form, the CDR3 reads TGTGCCAGCAGCTTAGGCCCTACTGGCTACGAGCAGTACTTC. Residues: CASSLGPTGYEQYF.